A selection of T cell receptor beta chains follows, all from one sample in a study of OX40 agonist ivuxolimab in advanced cancers. The assay was immunoSEQ multiplex PCR, and TCRdb's table has in-frame clones only and misses some. The sample records roughly 67,000 clones, nearly 85% being singletons. The sample in question was CD4+ or CD8+ T cells sorted from blood, obtained in a trial of the OX40 agonist ivuxolimab. All receptors come from an adult with an advanced solid tumor such as melanoma, head and neck, liver or kidney cancer. CDR3s include the opening cysteine and the closing phenylalanine or tryptophan. The order of the fields is clone size, J gene, D gene, V gene, CDR3 DNA, CDR3 protein. The D gene is left open where the match is weak. Some rows have no size entry. The others give once, few or many, or a class for an expanded clone.

>-|TRBJ2-7|-|TRBV7-3
TGTGCCAGCAGCTCGGCCCCCTCCTACGAGCAGTACTTC
CASSSAPSYEQYF
>-|TRBJ2-1|TRBD2|TRBV29-1
TGCAGCGTTCTCCGATTCGGACTAGCGGGAGTTGGGGAAAATGAGCAGTTCTTC
CSVLRFGLAGVGENEQFF
>-|TRBJ2-2|TRBD1|TRBV7-9
TGTGCCAGCAGCTTAAGGGACAGGTCCGGGGAGCTGTTTTTT
CASSLRDRSGELFF
>-|TRBJ1-1|-|TRBV2
TGTGCCAGCAGTGGGGTGGGGGTTGAAGCTTTCTTT
CASSGVGVEAFF
>few|TRBJ1-2|-|TRBV19
TGTGCCAGTAACAGAGATTACTATGGCTACACCTTC
CASNRDYYGYTF
>-|TRBJ2-1|TRBD2|TRBV5-1
TGCGCCAGCAGACCGACGGGACTAGAGGATGAGCAGTTCTTC
CASRPTGLEDEQFF
>once|TRBJ2-6|-|TRBV18
TGTGCCAGCTCACTCCGGGGACCTGGACCTGGGGCCAACGTCCTGACTTTC
CASSLRGPGPGANVLTF
>few|TRBJ1-2|TRBD1|TRBV14
TGTGCCAGCAGCCGAGGGTTGGACAGGGACAAGGGCTACACCTTC
CASSRGLDRDKGYTF
>few|TRBJ2-5|-|TRBV5-6
TGTGCCAGCAGCTTGTACGCCCGGCTAGGAAAAGAGACCCAGTACTTC
CASSLYARLGKETQYF
>-|TRBJ2-5|-|TRBV28
TGTGCCAGCAGTTCGCGGGGAAGGCAAGAGACCCAGTACTTC
CASSSRGRQETQYF
>-|TRBJ2-5|TRBD2|TRBV9
TGTGCCAGCAGCACTAGCGGTAGACCTGAGACCCAGTACTTC
CASSTSGRPETQYF
>once|TRBJ2-1|-|TRBV19
TGTGCCAGTAGTATATCGTCAGGTTGGAATGAGCAGTTCTTC
CASSISSGWNEQFF
>-|TRBJ2-1|-|TRBV4-1
TGCGCCAGCAGCCAACAAGGTCTAGCTAGGTATGAGCAGTTCTTC
CASSQQGLARYEQFF
>-|TRBJ2-5|TRBD1|TRBV7-6
TGTGCCAGCAGCTTAGCTTCACAGGGGGCAGGAGAGACCCAGTACTTC
CASSLASQGAGETQYF
>-|TRBJ2-3|-|TRBV28
TGTGCCAGCAGTCCGCTGACAGCTAGCACAGATACGCAGTATTTT
CASSPLTASTDTQYF
>-|TRBJ2-7|-|TRBV18
TGTGCCAGCTCACCACAGGCAGGGGCCTACGAGCAGTACTTC
CASSPQAGAYEQYF
>-|TRBJ2-1|-|TRBV7-7
TGTGCCAGCAGCTTAGGAGGAGGTAATGAGCAGTTCTTC
CASSLGGGNEQFF
>once|TRBJ2-3|-|TRBV6-5
TGTGCCAGCAGGAACACACAGGTGACAGATACGCAGTATTTT
CASRNTQVTDTQYF
>-|TRBJ2-3|TRBD2|TRBV5-1
TGCGCCAGCAGCACCGGACTAGCGGGAACCCAGGATACGCAGTATTTT
CASSTGLAGTQDTQYF
>-|TRBJ2-7|-|TRBV5-1
TGCGCCAGCAGCTTGGGGGAAAGGTCGGCCGAGCAGTACTTC
CASSLGERSAEQYF
>-|TRBJ2-6|-|TRBV7-9
TGTGCCAGCAGCTATTATGCGGGACAGCTTTACTCTGGGGCCAACGTCCTGACTTTC
CASSYYAGQLYSGANVLTF
>once|TRBJ2-3|-|TRBV5-6
TGTGCCAGCAGCTTGGTGGGTGACTCTAAGAGCACAGATACGCAGTATTTT
CASSLVGDSKSTDTQYF
>-|TRBJ2-4|-|TRBV5-4
TGTGCCAGCAGCTTGGAGGCAGGGGTAAACATTCAGTACTTC
CASSLEAGVNIQYF
>-|TRBJ2-5|-|TRBV5-4
TGTGCCAGCAGCGAGACGGAGGAGACCCAGTACTTC
CASSETEETQYF
>-|TRBJ2-2|-|TRBV5-1
TGCGCCAGCACCCGGGACTCCTCAAACACCGGGGAGCTGTTTTTT
CASTRDSSNTGELFF
>-|TRBJ2-7|TRBD2|TRBV4-1
TGCGCCAGCAGCCAGGGACTAGCGGGAGCAAGGGGCGAGCAGTACTTC
CASSQGLAGARGEQYF
>-|TRBJ2-7|TRBD2|TRBV18
TGTGCCAGCTCACCACCTAGCGGGACAAGGTACGAGCAGTACTTC
CASSPPSGTRYEQYF
>-|TRBJ1-4|-|TRBV19
TGTGCCAGTAGTTTGACAGGAAATGAAAAACTGTTTTTT
CASSLTGNEKLFF
>-|TRBJ2-7|TRBD1|TRBV6-1
TGTGCCAGCAGTGTACCACAGGGGGCAATCTACGAGCAGTACTTC
CASSVPQGAIYEQYF
>once|TRBJ1-5|-|TRBV7-3
TGTGCCAGCAGCCTAGAACAGAATCAGCCCCAGCATTTT
CASSLEQNQPQHF
>-|TRBJ2-3|-|TRBV7-9
TGTGCCAGCAGCTTAGGTTCTGGAGGAGGATCTAGCACAGATACGCAGTATTTT
CASSLGSGGGSSTDTQYF
>-|TRBJ1-1|-|TRBV2
TGTGCCAGCAGTCTGGGACTCCGGTCCACTGAAGCTTTCTTT
CASSLGLRSTEAFF
>-|TRBJ2-5|-|TRBV7-2
TGTGCCAGCAGCTTAGCGGGCAGGGAAGGGGAGACCCAGTACTTC
CASSLAGREGETQYF